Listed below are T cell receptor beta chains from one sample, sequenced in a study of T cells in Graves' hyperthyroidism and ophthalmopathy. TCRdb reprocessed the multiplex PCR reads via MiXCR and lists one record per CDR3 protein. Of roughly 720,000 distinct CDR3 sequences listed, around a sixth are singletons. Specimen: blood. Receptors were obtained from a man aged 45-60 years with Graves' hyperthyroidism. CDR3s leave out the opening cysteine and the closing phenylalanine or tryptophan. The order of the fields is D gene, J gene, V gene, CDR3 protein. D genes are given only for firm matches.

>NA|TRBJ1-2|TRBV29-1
SVKGLYGNYGYT
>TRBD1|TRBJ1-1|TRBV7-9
ASSPSPGSQGALDTEAF
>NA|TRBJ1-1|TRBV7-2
ASSFQENTEAF
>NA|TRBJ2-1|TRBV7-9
ASSPSWGDEQF
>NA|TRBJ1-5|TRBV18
ASSPGAGYSNQPQH
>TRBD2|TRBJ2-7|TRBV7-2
ASSPPGTSGRNEQY
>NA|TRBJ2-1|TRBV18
ASSPPEARNEQF
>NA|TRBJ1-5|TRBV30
AWSVSPTTNFEPQH
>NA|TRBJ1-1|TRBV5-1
ASSAQTGNTEAF
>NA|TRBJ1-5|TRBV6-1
ASSHQPWTDYNQPQH